A selection of T cell receptor beta chains follows, all from one sample in a study of T and B cells in COVID-19 patients. Via MiXCR, TCRdb re-called the multiplex PCR reads, giving one row per CDR3 protein. The data contain about 9,400 distinct CDR3 sequences, about 32% of them seen just once; the ten biggest clones take up approximately 23%. Sequencing was carried out using blood. The receptor set was obtained from a human donor who had recovered from COVID-19. The CDR3 runs from the conserved cysteine through the conserved F or W. The D gene is left open where the match is weak. Clone size is not always given. Where it is, it says once, few, many or a class for expanded clones.

NA | TRBD2 | 13 | TRBJ2-2 | TRBV30 | TGTGCCTGGGCGGGGGGGCAAGGCGGGGAGCTGTTTTTT | CAWAGGQGGELFF
NA | NA | 13 | TRBJ2-5 | TRBV6-1 | TGTGCCAGCGGAAGATGGGGGGAAGAGACCCAGTACTTC | CASGRWGEETQYF
medium-sized | TRBD1 | 14 | TRBJ2-7 | TRBV19 | TGTGCCAGTAGTATCGGGACAGGGGACTACGAGCAGTACTTC | CASSIGTGDYEQYF
NA | TRBD1 | 15 | TRBJ1-2 | TRBV24-1 | TGTGCCACCAGTGACCCTGGGACAGGGGGGCGCGGCTACACCTTC | CATSDPGTGGRGYTF
medium-sized | NA | 15 | TRBJ1-4 | TRBV15 | TGTGCCACCAGCTTCCCGGGGCAGGGTCATGAAAAACTGTTTTTT | CATSFPGQGHEKLFF
few | NA | 15 | TRBJ1-4 | TRBV14 | TGTGCCAGCAGCCAAGAAACCGACAGTAATGAAAAACTGTTTTTT | CASSQETDSNEKLFF
medium-sized | NA | 15 | TRBJ2-7 | TRBV19 | TGTGCCAGTAGTCCTGGTGGAAGGGGATCCTACGAGCAGTACTTC | CASSPGGRGSYEQYF
NA | NA | 10 | TRBJ2-7 | TRBV24-1 | TGTGCCACCCCCCCTTACGAGCAGTACTTC | CATPPYEQYF
medium-sized | TRBD2 | 14 | TRBJ2-2 | TRBV19 | TGTGCCGGCGGGGCGGGGGGGTCCACCGGGGAGCTGTTTTTT | CAGGAGGSTGELFF
medium-sized | TRBD1 | 14 | TRBJ2-3 | TRBV7-9 | TGTGCCAGCAACGCAGGGGGCAGGACAGATACGCAGTATTTT | CASNAGGRTDTQYF
few | NA | 11 | TRBJ2-1 | TRBV18 | TGTGCCAGCGCAGGGGTCAATGAGCAGTTCTTC | CASAGVNEQFF
NA | NA | 18 | TRBJ2-3 | TRBV20-1 | TGCAGTGCTAGAGGGGGGATCTTTACTAGACTGGTGGCAGATACGCAGTATTTT | CSARGGIFTRLVADTQYF
NA | NA | 13 | TRBJ1-1 | TRBV11-2 | TGTGCCAGCAGCCATGGGGGGAGCACTGAAGCTTTCTTT | CASSHGGSTEAFF
few | TRBD2 | 16 | TRBJ2-7 | TRBV5-4 | TGTGCCAGCAGCTTGGCTAGTAGCGGGGTTCCCTACGAGCAGTACTTC | CASSLASSGVPYEQYF
medium-sized | NA | 16 | TRBJ2-2 | TRBV6-5 | TGTGCCAGCAACCAAAGGGGGAGGGGGCTAAGCGGGGAGCTGTTTTTT | CASNQRGRGLSGELFF
NA | TRBD1 | 13 | TRBJ2-7 | TRBV5-1 | TGCGCCAGCAGCTGGACAGGCTCCTACGAGCAGTACTTC | CASSWTGSYEQYF
once | TRBD1 | 15 | TRBJ2-2 | TRBV7-9 | TGTGCCAGCAGCTGGGGACAGACCAACACCGGGGAGCTGTTTTTT | CASSWGQTNTGELFF
NA | NA | 17 | TRBJ2-7 | TRBV12-3/TRBV12-4 | TGTGCCAGCAGTTTGGTCCCCAGGGTGTGGAGCTCCTACGAGCAGTACTTC | CASSLVPRVWSSYEQYF
NA | TRBD2 | 18 | TRBJ2-3 | TRBV10-3 | TGTGCCATCAGTGAGTCCCCGACCGGGACTAGCGAGTCAGATACGCAGTATTTT | CAISESPTGTSESDTQYF
medium-sized | NA | 14 | TRBJ2-6 | TRBV19 | TGTGCCAGTAATAAACAGGCTGGGGCCAACGTCCTGACTTTC | CASNKQAGANVLTF
few | TRBD2 | 15 | TRBJ2-3 | TRBV5-1 | TGCGCCAGCAGCTTGGTGGGACTAGCGTCCACAGATCAGTATTTT | CASSLVGLASTDQYF
medium-sized | NA | 14 | TRBJ2-1 | TRBV6-5 | TGTGCCAGCAGTTACGCTCGACTAGATGGTGAGCAGTTCTTC | CASSYARLDGEQFF
NA | NA | 14 | TRBJ1-6 | TRBV4-1 | TGCGCCAGCAGCCAAGTTCAGGGGATTTCACCCCTCCACTTT | CASSQVQGISPLHF
NA | NA | 14 | TRBJ2-7 | TRBV20-1 | TGCAGTGCTAGAGTCAGTTGGACCGCGGAGGAGCAGTACTTC | CSARVSWTAEEQYF
few | TRBD1 | 15 | TRBJ1-6 | TRBV6-2/TRBV6-3 | TGTGCCAGCAGTCGTCTCGACAGGGGGCGATCACCCCTCCACTTT | CASSRLDRGRSPLHF
NA | TRBD1 | 22 | TRBJ1-5 | TRBV27 | TGTGCCAGCAGTCCCCTCTTATACGGGGCCGGGACAGGGGGCCTTAGCAATCAGCCCCAGCATTTT | CASSPLLYGAGTGGLSNQPQHF
NA | NA | 14 | TRBJ1-5 | TRBV18 | TGTGCCAGCTCTACAGGGTTCGGCAATCAGCCCCAGCATTTT | CASSTGFGNQPQHF
NA | NA | 17 | TRBJ1-5 | TRBV19 | TGTGCCAGTAGTATAGACGCCGCGCGGGTCGGGGATCAGCCCCAGCATTTT | CASSIDAARVGDQPQHF
few | TRBD2 | 15 | TRBJ2-2 | TRBV5-1 | TGCGCCAGCTGCAGACTAGCGGGTACCACCGGGGAGCTGTTTTTT | CASCRLAGTTGELFF
medium-sized | TRBD1 | 20 | TRBJ1-4 | TRBV19 | TGTGCCAGTAGTGCAGCCTCCGGGACAGGGCGTACTGGAACTAATGAAAAACTGTTTTTT | CASSAASGTGRTGTNEKLFF
medium-sized | NA | 14 | TRBJ2-3 | TRBV27 | TGTGCCAGCAGTAATGGGGGGGGGCCAGATACGCAGTATTTT | CASSNGGGPDTQYF
NA | NA | 15 | TRBJ2-2 | TRBV11-2 | TGTGCCAGCAGCTTAAACGGGATCGGGTATGGGGAGCTGTTTTTT | CASSLNGIGYGELFF
NA | NA | 14 | TRBJ2-7 | TRBV30 | TGTGCCTGGAGGCCCAGGGGCCCATCCTACGAGCAGTACTTC | CAWRPRGPSYEQYF
NA | TRBD1 | 15 | TRBJ1-2 | TRBV5-1 | TGCGCCAGCAGCTTGGGAGCGGGACAGGGAGGTGGCTACACCTTC | CASSLGAGQGGGYTF
NA | NA | 16 | TRBJ2-6 | TRBV7-9 | TGTGCCAGCAGCGCCTTGAGTGGCTCTGGGGCCAACGTCCTGACTTTC | CASSALSGSGANVLTF
NA | NA | 12 | TRBJ2-5 | TRBV20-1 | TGCAGTGCCCCGGCCCCGGGAGAGACCCAGTACTTC | CSAPAPGETQYF
medium-sized | NA | 15 | TRBJ2-3 | TRBV27 | TGTGCCAGCAGTTTAAACGGCGTGGGGGCAGATACGCAGTATTTT | CASSLNGVGADTQYF
few | NA | 16 | TRBJ2-6 | TRBV18 | TGTGCCAGCTCACCGATTCGGGGCTCTGGGGCCAACGTCCTGACTTTC | CASSPIRGSGANVLTF
medium-sized | NA | 13 | TRBJ2-7 | TRBV30 | TGTGCCTGGAGTGTAAGCTACTCCTACGAGCAGTACTTC | CAWSVSYSYEQYF
NA | TRBD1 | 14 | TRBJ1-5 | TRBV27 | TGTGCCAGCTCAAGACAGGGGAACGATCAGCCCCAGCATTTT | CASSRQGNDQPQHF
few | NA | 12 | TRBJ1-4 | TRBV14 | TGTGCCAGCAGCCACAGTGCCGGGAAACTGTTTTTT | CASSHSAGKLFF
NA | NA | 15 | TRBJ1-1 | TRBV11-2 | TGTGCCAGCAGCTCACAGAGCCGGATGAACACTGAAGCTTTCTTT | CASSSQSRMNTEAFF
NA | NA | 12 | TRBJ2-3 | TRBV20-1 | TGCAGTGGGGGGGCGGGCACAGATACGCAGTATTTT | CSGGAGTDTQYF
NA | NA | 15 | TRBJ1-2 | TRBV7-6 | TGTGCCAGCAGCTTAGTTAGCGCAGGGGTTTATGGCTACACCTTC | CASSLVSAGVYGYTF
medium-sized | TRBD1 | 14 | TRBJ2-1 | TRBV27 | TGTGCCAGCAGTTTGGGACAGGGCGGCAATGAGCAGTTCTTC | CASSLGQGGNEQFF
few | NA | 17 | TRBJ1-5 | TRBV19 | TGTGCCAGTAGTATGGAGGGAGGAGGGCGCAGCAATCAGCCCCAGCATTTT | CASSMEGGGRSNQPQHF
medium-sized | NA | 15 | TRBJ2-3 | TRBV12-3/TRBV12-4 | TGTGCCAGCAGACAGCAGCAAACTTACACAGATACGCAGTATTTT | CASRQQQTYTDTQYF
few | NA | 13 | TRBJ2-2 | TRBV6-5 | TGTGCCAGCAGACACGGGGTGGCCGGGGAGCTGTTTTTT | CASRHGVAGELFF
NA | TRBD2 | 14 | TRBJ2-3 | TRBV20-1 | TGCAGTGCTAGACTAGCGGGGGGTGGGGATACGCAGTATTTT | CSARLAGGGDTQYF
medium-sized | NA | 15 | TRBJ1-2 | TRBV29-1 | TGCAGCGTTGGAGACAGAACGAAAACGTTCTATGGCTACACCTTC | CSVGDRTKTFYGYTF
few | TRBD2 | 17 | TRBJ2-5 | TRBV6-1 | TGTGCCAGCTGCCTCCTATGGGGTTCGGGGAGGGGAGAGACCCAGTACTTC | CASCLLWGSGRGETQYF
NA | NA | 14 | TRBJ2-1 | TRBV20-1 | TGCAGTGCTCCCCGGACTAACTCCTACAATGAGCAGTTCTTC | CSAPRTNSYNEQFF
NA | TRBD2 | 16 | TRBJ2-7 | TRBV15 | TGTGCCACCAGCAGTTATAGCGGGGTAATCTCCTACGAGCAGTACTTC | CATSSYSGVISYEQYF
few | TRBD1 | 15 | TRBJ1-5 | TRBV27 | TGTGCCAGCAGCCCTGAGGGACAGGGCTATCAGCCCCAGCATTTT | CASSPEGQGYQPQHF
NA | NA | 17 | TRBJ2-6 | TRBV6-2/TRBV6-3 | TGTGCCAGCAGTCTCCAGAGGCGCGTTTCTGGGGCCAACGTCCTGACTTTC | CASSLQRRVSGANVLTF
NA | NA | 14 | TRBJ1-3 | TRBV7-2 | TGTGCCAGCAGCTTAGCTGGTTCTGGAAACACCATATATTTT | CASSLAGSGNTIYF
medium-sized | NA | 14 | TRBJ2-5 | TRBV29-1 | TGCAGCGTTGTGGGCGCTGCGGTCTGGCGGACCCAGTACTTC | CSVVGAAVWRTQYF